This TCR beta chain stems from a study of spatial heterogeneity in lung cancer. Study-wide results and limits: For expanded intratumoral alpha and beta TCRs, counts tracked tumor mutation counts.

The CDR3 totals 13 residues. Per the germline V gene, CDR1 is DFQATT and CDR2 is SNEGSKA (reference sequence). Trimming removed 6 bases at V and 1 base at J, with 9 bases between. As to this clonotype: What it binds is not known.

The time point: sample taken at primary tumor resection. In TCRdb, the 5' RACE reads were re-called with MiXCR into one record per CDR3 protein. The table includes 2,000 or so distinct CDR3 sequences, approximately 8.4% detected once. The chain joins TRBV20-1 to TRBJ2-2; a weak D match, TRBD1 (5 bases). The material sequenced was lung tumor tissue, taken at surgery. This sequence was found in a male donor with early-stage non-small cell lung cancer. Here the CDR3 reads CSAHGQNTGELFF. The DNA of the CDR3 is TGCAGTGCCCACGGACAGAACACCGGGGAGCTGTTTTTT.